This T cell receptor (beta chain) stems from a study of blood T cell repertoires in COVID-19. At the level of the study: Specimens from acute and convalescent COVID-19 originated in the United States, Italy and Spain. Nucleic acid was either cDNA or gDNA, and it came from T cells, B-cell-depleted T cells, or PBMCs.

CDR3 length equals 15 residues. From germline, CDR1 is SGHNT and CDR2 YYREEE (reference sequence). The V gene end was trimmed by 0 bases and the J gene end by 2 bases; junction bases not matched to a gene: 4. In the original processing: Reference gene primer amplification in the assay estimated nucleated cell counts. Sequenced by immunoSEQ multiplex PCR; TCRdb stores in-frame clones only, minus some. V and J calls and clone size come straight from that table; D and trimming were deduced from the DNA. The profile shows some 240,000 clones, roughly 87% of them singletons. This clone was seen more than once but under ten times.

The source material was peripheral blood. The clonotype was recovered from a woman between 40 and 55 years old who had recovered from COVID-19. The chain employs TRBV5-4 and TRBJ2-7; 8 bases align to TRBD2. As DNA, the CDR3 is TGTGCCAGCAGCTTGGCTAGCGGGCGCCCCTACGAGCAGTACTTC. Encoded protein: CASSLASGRPYEQYF.